What follows is one T cell receptor (beta chain) and its context. Its antigen is still unknown. This PCR relied on a set of 60 Vbeta primers and 13 Jbeta primers. Repertoires were generated with immunoSEQ multiplex PCR, while TCRdb's copy carries only in-frame clones and drops some. Seen here are 100,000 to 150,000 clones, under 20% observed once, and the top ten hold 2.5% to 3%. This entry comes from a study of cytomegalovirus exposure and HLA in healthy donors. Whole-study results and caveats: Earlier findings revealed that most TCR beta V segments proved productive either about 87% or about 30% of the time.

CDR1 and CDR2 from the germline V gene are SSHAT and FNYEAQ (reference sequence). There are 18 residues in the CDR3. V lost 5 bases to trimming and J lost 1 base; unmatched junction nucleotides: 14. This TCR was sampled from a female donor in good health and CMV-seropositive. Specimen: PBMCs. The chain joins TRBV7-7 to TRBJ2-3; 8 positions agree with TRBD2. The CDR3 loop is CASSPGTRDYYGTDTQYF. In DNA, the CDR3 is TGTGCCAGCAGCCCCGGGACTAGGGACTACTATGGCACAGATACGCAGTATTTT.